The 19 T cell receptor beta chains below come from one sample, sequenced in a study of CD8+ T cells in alopecia areata. RNA extraction was followed by reverse transcription into cDNA, which acted as the sequencing template. Method: immunoSEQ multiplex PCR; TCRdb's copy keeps in-frame clones and lacks some. The sample carries 70,000 to 95,000 clones, roughly 47% recorded once. Sequencing used NKG2D-high CD8+ T cells sorted from blood. The receptors originated from a human donor with alopecia areata.

This clone was seen a handful of times. J is TRBJ1-1 and V is TRBV29-1, with D possibly TRBD1 on 5 matching bases. Germline V gene lookup returns CDR1 SQVTM and CDR2 ANQGSEA. Trimming left V 4 bases short and J 7 bases short, with 13 bases between. The CDR3 loop spans 12 amino acids. The CDR3 sequence: CSVGGGDLEAFF. CDR3 sequence (DNA): TGCAGCGTTGGAGGCGGGGACCTTGAAGCTTTCTTT.

In its sample, this clone was seen a few times. The V and J genes are TRBV28 and TRBJ2-2, with D perhaps matching TRBD1 (6 bases). This CDR3 contains 15 residues. CDR1 and CDR2 (germline): MDHEN, SYDVKM. Trimming took off 6 bases at V and 6 bases at J, with 17 bases between the two ends. The CDR3 DNA reads TGTGCCAGCAGAAGAATCCCAGGGGTCGCCGGGGAGCTGTTTTTT. It codes for CASRRIPGVAGELFF.

V gene TRBV5-1 combines with J gene TRBJ2-7, with 8 positions matching TRBD1. Unmatched junction bases numbered 6, after V lost 3 bases and J lost 7 bases. The germline V gene has CDR1 SGHRS and CDR2 YFSETQ. The CDR3 consists of 13 residues. The CDR3 here is CASSSDRVEEQYF. In DNA, the CDR3 is TGCGCCAGCAGCTCGGACAGGGTAGAAGAGCAGTACTTC. Full variable domain (missing parts from reference TRBV5-1 and TRBJ2-7): KAGVTQTPRYLIKTRGQQVTLSCSPISGHRSVSWYQQTPGQGLQFLFEYFSETQRNKGNFPGRFSGRQFSNSRSEMNVSTLELGDSALYLCASSSDRVEEQYFGPGTRLTVT.

The chain is built from TRBV21-1 and TRBJ1-1. TRBV21-1 is a documented pseudogene. The CDR3 has 13 amino acids. CDR3 amino acids: CASVPSANTEAFF. DNA of the CDR3: TGTGCCAGCGTGCCGTCAGCGAACACTGAAGCTTTCTTT.

There are a few counts of this clone. The rearrangement joins TRBV25-1 to TRBJ2-7; 9 nucleotides agree with TRBD1. Trimming cost V 4 bases and J 2 bases; bases outside gene matches: 9. CDR1 and CDR2 from the germline V gene are MGHDK and SYGVNS. The CDR3 extends over 16 amino acids. The CDR3 loop reads CASSASETGGPYEQYF. As DNA, the CDR3 is TGTGCCAGCAGTGCCTCCGAGACAGGGGGACCCTACGAGCAGTACTTC.

The chain combines TRBV7-8 with TRBJ2-1; possibly TRBD2 for D (5 bases). Germline V gene lookup returns CDR1 SGHVS and CDR2 FQNEAQ. V lost 0 bases and J 2 bases, leaving 8 bases between the germline ends. The CDR3 is 15 amino acids. For the CDR3, the DNA is TGTGCCAGCAGCTTAGCCGCCGGGGCCTACAATGAGCAGTTCTTC. It is translated as CASSLAAGAYNEQFF. Together with reference TRBV7-8 and TRBJ2-1, the CDR3 gives the full variable domain: GAGVSQSPRYKVAKRGQDVALRCDPISGHVSLFWYQQALGQGPEFLTYFQNEAQLDKSGLPSDRFFAERPEGSVSTLKIQRTQQEDSAVYLCASSLAAGAYNEQFFGPGTRLTVL.

This clone has just a few counts. V gene TRBV21-1 combines with J gene TRBJ2-3. TRBV21-1 represents a pseudogene. The length of the CDR3 is 16 residues. Written as DNA, the CDR3 is TGTGCCAGCAGCAAAGCACGCCAGGGAGTCACAGATACGCAGTATTTT. As protein: CASSKARQGVTDTQYF.

J is TRBJ1-1 and V is TRBV6-5; 8 bases are shared with TRBD1. With 5 bases clipped from V and 4 bases from J, the junction kept 6 bases outside the gene matches. This CDR3 contains 14 residues. Germline loops: CDR1 MNHEY, CDR2 SVGAGI. CDR3 region: CASSPGGSGTEAFF. In DNA, the CDR3 is TGTGCCAGCAGTCCAGGGGGCTCGGGCACTGAAGCTTTCTTT.

Turning to this clone: Compared with germline, one end of the junction differs, possibly owing to a read error. The chain is built from TRBV7-7 and TRBJ2-5; perhaps TRBD1 as D (5 bases). The CDR3 length is 15 residues. Germline assignment: CDR1 SSHAT and CDR2 FNYEAQ (reference sequence). The CDR3 DNA sequence: TGTGCTAGCAGCTTAAGTGACAGTACCCAAGAGACCCAGTACTTC. Residues: CASSLSDSTQETQYF. Full variable domain (rest looked up from reference TRBV7-7 and TRBJ2-5): GAGVSQSPRYKVTKRGQDVTLRCDPISSHATLYWYQQALGQGPEFLTYFNYEAQPDKSGLPSDRFSAERPEGSISTLTIQRTEQRDSAMYRCASSLSDSTQETQYFGPGTRLLVL.

The chain is built from TRBV5-4 and TRBJ1-3, with D unclear. V was pared by 1 base and J by 0 bases, with 11 bases between. Germline lookup yields CDR1 SGHNT and CDR2 YYREEE (reference sequence). This CDR3 region has 16 residues. The CDR3 region is CASSLPEDHSGNTIYF. For the CDR3, the DNA is TGTGCCAGCAGCTTGCCGGAGGACCACTCTGGAAACACCATATATTTT.

This clone was detected a few times. V usage is TRBV7-9 and J usage is TRBJ1-6; the match to TRBD1 covers 8 bases. The germline CDR1 and CDR2 sequences are SEHNR and FQNEAQ (reference sequence). CDR3 length: 16 residues. The V gene end was trimmed by 4 bases and the J gene end by 8 bases; junction bases not matched to a gene: 10. This CDR3 reads CASSSAGTGGDSPLHF. In nucleotides, the CDR3 is TGTGCCAGCAGCTCAGCCGGGACAGGTGGTGATTCACCCCTCCACTTT. Full variable domain (rest looked up from reference TRBV7-9 and TRBJ1-6): DTGVSQNPRHKITKRGQNVTFRCDPISEHNRLYWYRQTLGQGPEFLTYFQNEAQLEKSRLLSDRFSAERPKGSFSTLEIQRTEQGDSAMYLCASSSAGTGGDSPLHFGNGTRLTVT.

The V and J genes are TRBV19 and TRBJ2-7; D remains ambiguous. The V and J ends lost 6 bases and 2 bases respectively, with 8 bases between them. This CDR3 comprises 12 residues. The germline V gene has CDR1 LNHDA and CDR2 SQIVND (reference sequence). CDR3 region: CASSHRPYEQYF. The CDR3 bases are TGTGCCAGTAGCCACCGCCCCTACGAGCAGTACTTC.

This sequence joins TRBV4-1 and TRBJ2-2; D is uncertain. Germline CDR1 and CDR2: MGHRA and YSYEKL. This CDR3 spans 12 amino acids. Trimming shortened V by 6 bases and J by 6 bases, and 8 bases separated the two germline ends. The CDR3 loop reads CASSLVAGELFF. CDR3 nucleotide sequence: TGCGCCAGCAGTCTTGTCGCCGGGGAGCTGTTTTTT.

The CDR3 here is CASSQGTDSVETQYF. In DNA form, the CDR3 reads TGTGCCAGCAGCCAAGGGACAGATAGTGTGGAGACCCAGTACTTC. The chain couples TRBV14 to TRBJ2-5; weak D call: TRBD1 (6 bases). Trimming left V 1 base short and J 5 bases short, with 14 bases between. This CDR3 has 15 residues. From germline, CDR1 is SGHDN and CDR2 FVKESK.

The chain has TRBV27 and TRBJ2-3; D gene uncertain. Germline CDR1 reads MNHEY; CDR2 reads SMNVEV (reference sequence). Trimming took off 8 bases at V and 4 bases at J, with 4 bases between the two ends. The CDR3 consists of 10 residues. The CDR3 coding sequence is TGTGCCAGCCGGTCAGATACGCAGTATTTT. Translated: CASRSDTQYF.

This clone was seen only a few times. The genes are TRBV30 and TRBJ2-2; D unclear. Germline V gene lookup returns CDR1 GTSNPN and CDR2 SVGIG (reference sequence). V lost 3 bases and J lost 1, with 3 bases in between. The CDR3 has 12 amino acids. The CDR3, as DNA: TGTGCCTGGAGGGGGAACACCGGGGAGCTGTTTTTT. This sequence encodes CAWRGNTGELFF. Complete variable domain (other parts from reference TRBV30 and TRBJ2-2): SQTIHQWPATLVQPVGSPLSLECTVEGTSNPNLYWYRQAAGRGLQLLFYSVGIGQISSEVPQNLSASRPQDRQFILSSKKLLLSDSGFYLCAWRGNTGELFFGEGSRLTVL.

The genes are TRBV30 and TRBJ2-1, with D possibly TRBD2 on 5 matching bases. Germline CDR1 GTSNPN, CDR2 SVGIG (reference sequence). The V end lost 4 bases, the J end lost 10 bases, and 17 bases lay between the germline ends. This CDR3 is built from 13 residues. DNA of the CDR3: TGTGCCTGGAATGACTTGCTGTCGGGGGAGCAGTTCTTC. Translation: CAWNDLLSGEQFF.

The chain is built from TRBV5-4 and TRBJ2-7; maybe TRBD1 (6 bases). This CDR3 contains 13 residues. The germline gives CDR1 SGHNT, CDR2 YYREEE (reference sequence). V was trimmed by 0 bases and J by 6 bases, leaving 10 bases between them. The CDR3 coding sequence is TGTGCCAGCAGCTTGGCCGTGGACAGCGAGCAGTACTTC. It yields the protein CASSLAVDSEQYF.

V and J are TRBV27 and TRBJ2-7; the match to TRBD2 covers 14 bases. J gave up 4 bases and V 4 bases, and 3 bases lay outside the gene matches. The CDR3 is 15 residues long. Germline lookup yields CDR1 MNHEY and CDR2 SMNVEV (reference sequence). CDR3 amino acids: CASSSGTSGRYEQYF. CDR3 DNA: TGTGCCAGCAGTTCTGGGACTAGCGGGAGATACGAGCAGTACTTC.